The T cell receptor beta chain under discussion was sequenced for a study of T cells after posttransplantation cyclophosphamide. TCRdb's table, derived via immunoSEQ multiplex PCR, lists solely in-frame clones and lacks some. This table holds tens of thousands of clones, approximately 90% found once. V shed 3 bases and J shed 5 bases, with 10 bases lying between them. Germline lookup yields CDR1 SGHTA and CDR2 FQGNSA. The CDR3 sequence is 14 residues long. This sequence originates from a woman in her thirties or forties with a blood cancer, CMV-positive, and with a related stem cell donor. Sequences were obtained from PBMCs. The chain has TRBV7-2 and TRBJ2-2; tentative D call: TRBD1 (5 bases). In DNA form, the CDR3 reads TGTGCCAGCAGCTTCGGAGCAGGGACCGGGGAGCTGTTTTTT. This translates into CASSFGAGTGELFF.